This is a list of T cell receptor beta chains from one sample in a study of blood T cell repertoires in COVID-19. Measured with immunoSEQ multiplex PCR; TCRdb has only the in-frame clones, and not every one. The repertoire holds approximately 300,000 clones, with about 92% as singletons. Material: PBMCs or T cells enriched from blood (not recorded which). The source is a woman under 40 who had recovered from COVID-19. CDR3s include the opening cysteine and the closing phenylalanine or tryptophan. A D gene is named only where the DNA matches it firmly. A clone size is listed for some rows: how often the clone was seen (once, few, many), or a class if it is expanded.

abundance: NA; v_gene: TRBV24-1; j_gene: TRBJ1-4; d_gene: NA; CDR3aa: CATSENTPGDEKLFF; CDR3nt: TGTGCCACCAGTGAAAACACCCCCGGAGATGAAAAACTGTTTTTT
abundance: NA; v_gene: TRBV5-1; j_gene: TRBJ1-5; d_gene: NA; CDR3aa: CASSPDTAGNQPQHF; CDR3nt: TGCGCCAGCAGCCCCGACACGGCCGGCAATCAGCCCCAGCATTTT
abundance: once; v_gene: TRBV7-7; j_gene: TRBJ2-7; d_gene: TRBD1; CDR3aa: CASSARDRGRSEQYF; CDR3nt: TGTGCTAGCAGCGCTCGGGACAGGGGCAGGAGCGAGCAGTACTTC
abundance: NA; v_gene: TRBV25-1; j_gene: TRBJ1-1; d_gene: NA; CDR3aa: CASGPRGLNTEAFF; CDR3nt: TGTGCCAGCGGTCCCAGGGGACTGAACACTGAAGCTTTCTTT
abundance: NA; v_gene: TRBV28; j_gene: TRBJ1-1; d_gene: NA; CDR3aa: CATRENTEAFF; CDR3nt: TGTGCCACTCGGGAGAACACTGAAGCTTTCTTT
abundance: NA; v_gene: TRBV28; j_gene: TRBJ1-4; d_gene: NA; CDR3aa: CASRSVNEKLFF; CDR3nt: TGTGCCAGCAGATCCGTTAATGAAAAACTGTTTTTT
abundance: NA; v_gene: TRBV5-5; j_gene: TRBJ1-5; d_gene: NA; CDR3aa: CASSFLGNLGNQPQHF; CDR3nt: TGTGCCAGCAGCTTCCTAGGTAATCTTGGGAATCAGCCCCAGCATTTT
abundance: once; v_gene: TRBV6-5; j_gene: TRBJ2-2; d_gene: NA; CDR3aa: CASSTIAHLTGELFF; CDR3nt: TGTGCCAGCAGTACGATAGCACATCTCACCGGGGAGCTGTTTTTT
abundance: NA; v_gene: TRBV7-9; j_gene: TRBJ1-1; d_gene: TRBD1; CDR3aa: CASSLSVGTGVQGEAFF; CDR3nt: TGTGCCAGCAGCTTAAGTGTAGGGACAGGGGTTCAAGGTGAAGCTTTCTTT
abundance: NA; v_gene: TRBV15; j_gene: TRBJ1-1; d_gene: NA; CDR3aa: CATSRESVFVSVNTEAFF; CDR3nt: TGTGCCACCAGCAGAGAATCCGTTTTTGTTTCCGTGAACACTGAAGCTTTCTTT
abundance: NA; v_gene: TRBV28; j_gene: TRBJ2-7; d_gene: NA; CDR3aa: CASSSARIGTPKAYEQYF; CDR3nt: TGTGCCAGCAGTTCCGCACGGATCGGGACACCTAAAGCCTACGAGCAGTACTTC
abundance: NA; v_gene: TRBV18; j_gene: TRBJ2-3; d_gene: NA; CDR3aa: CASHPGLSTDTQYF; CDR3nt: TGTGCCAGCCACCCGGGACTGAGCACAGATACGCAGTATTTT
abundance: NA; v_gene: TRBV10-3; j_gene: TRBJ1-1; d_gene: NA; CDR3aa: CAISATGNTEAFF; CDR3nt: TGTGCCATCAGTGCTACAGGTAACACTGAAGCTTTCTTT
abundance: NA; v_gene: TRBV19; j_gene: TRBJ2-5; d_gene: NA; CDR3aa: CASSLGALGGLETQYF; CDR3nt: TGTGCCAGTAGTTTGGGGGCTCTGGGTGGTTTGGAGACCCAGTACTTC
abundance: NA; v_gene: TRBV6-5; j_gene: TRBJ1-1; d_gene: NA; CDR3aa: CASSYRTVNTEAFF; CDR3nt: TGTGCCAGCAGTTACAGGACAGTGAACACTGAAGCTTTCTTT
abundance: NA; v_gene: TRBV9; j_gene: TRBJ1-5; d_gene: TRBD1; CDR3aa: CASSDTGGGQPQHF; CDR3nt: TGTGCCAGCAGCGATACAGGGGGCGGTCAGCCCCAGCATTTT
abundance: NA; v_gene: TRBV2; j_gene: TRBJ1-1; d_gene: NA; CDR3aa: CASMGLLNTEAFF; CDR3nt: TGTGCCAGCATGGGACTCCTGAACACTGAAGCTTTCTTT
abundance: NA; v_gene: TRBV4-3; j_gene: TRBJ1-4; d_gene: TRBD1; CDR3aa: CASSLDTRDRGEKLFF; CDR3nt: TGCGCCAGCAGCCTAGACACCCGGGACAGGGGTGAAAAACTGTTTTTT
abundance: NA; v_gene: TRBV2; j_gene: TRBJ2-7; d_gene: TRBD1; CDR3aa: CASRYRGYEQYF; CDR3nt: TGTGCCAGCAGGTACAGGGGATACGAGCAGTACTTC
abundance: NA; v_gene: TRBV10-3; j_gene: TRBJ1-2; d_gene: NA; CDR3aa: CAINSGAYGYTF; CDR3nt: TGTGCCATCAACTCAGGTGCCTATGGCTACACCTTC
abundance: NA; v_gene: TRBV4-3; j_gene: TRBJ2-1; d_gene: NA; CDR3aa: CASSHDIREGNEQFF; CDR3nt: TGCGCCAGCAGCCATGATATCAGGGAAGGCAATGAGCAGTTCTTC
abundance: NA; v_gene: TRBV7-6; j_gene: TRBJ2-7; d_gene: NA; CDR3aa: CASSLETGSSYEQYF; CDR3nt: TGTGCCAGCAGCTTAGAAACAGGGAGCTCCTACGAGCAGTACTTC
abundance: NA; v_gene: TRBV18; j_gene: TRBJ2-7; d_gene: NA; CDR3aa: CASSPVTGVGLVEQYF; CDR3nt: TGTGCCAGCTCACCGGTCACCGGAGTTGGTCTAGTCGAGCAGTACTTC
abundance: NA; v_gene: TRBV4-1; j_gene: TRBJ2-3; d_gene: TRBD1; CDR3aa: CASSQAWQGAGDTQYF; CDR3nt: TGCGCCAGCAGCCAAGCCTGGCAGGGGGCAGGGGATACGCAGTATTTT
abundance: NA; v_gene: TRBV2; j_gene: TRBJ2-2; d_gene: NA; CDR3aa: CASKYETMNTGELFF; CDR3nt: TGTGCCAGCAAGTACGAGACAATGAACACCGGGGAGCTGTTTTTT
abundance: NA; v_gene: TRBV11-2; j_gene: TRBJ2-7; d_gene: NA; CDR3aa: CASSFGGIYEQYF; CDR3nt: TGTGCCAGCAGCTTCGGGGGAATCTACGAGCAGTACTTC
abundance: NA; v_gene: TRBV18; j_gene: TRBJ2-7; d_gene: TRBD2; CDR3aa: CASSPPSREGYEQYF; CDR3nt: TGTGCCAGCTCACCACCGAGCCGGGAGGGGTACGAGCAGTACTTC
abundance: NA; v_gene: TRBV5-1; j_gene: TRBJ2-3; d_gene: NA; CDR3aa: CASSLGGADTQYF; CDR3nt: TGCGCCAGCAGCTTGGGCGGGGCAGATACGCAGTATTTT
abundance: NA; v_gene: TRBV7-3; j_gene: TRBJ2-7; d_gene: TRBD2; CDR3aa: CASQISAGEGEQYF; CDR3nt: TGTGCCAGTCAAATCTCAGCGGGAGAGGGTGAGCAGTACTTC
abundance: NA; v_gene: TRBV4-2; j_gene: TRBJ1-4; d_gene: NA; CDR3aa: CASSPQGATNEKLFF; CDR3nt: TGTGCCAGCAGCCCCCAGGGCGCAACTAATGAAAAACTGTTTTTT
abundance: NA; v_gene: TRBV2; j_gene: TRBJ1-1; d_gene: NA; CDR3aa: CASSPRTVMNTEAFF; CDR3nt: TGTGCCAGCAGTCCCCGGACAGTCATGAACACTGAAGCTTTCTTT
abundance: NA; v_gene: TRBV28; j_gene: TRBJ1-2; d_gene: TRBD1; CDR3aa: CASSLGTGGRGYTF; CDR3nt: TGTGCCAGCAGCCTCGGGACAGGGGGGAGAGGCTACACCTTC
abundance: NA; v_gene: TRBV6-5; j_gene: TRBJ2-2; d_gene: TRBD1; CDR3aa: CASSKYRGATGELFF; CDR3nt: TGTGCCAGCAGTAAATACAGGGGCGCCACCGGGGAGCTGTTTTTT
abundance: NA; v_gene: TRBV4-3; j_gene: TRBJ2-3; d_gene: TRBD2; CDR3aa: CASRPGLAYVDTQYF; CDR3nt: TGCGCCAGCAGGCCGGGACTAGCTTATGTAGATACGCAGTATTTT
abundance: NA; v_gene: TRBV5-1; j_gene: TRBJ1-2; d_gene: TRBD1; CDR3aa: CASSLKGQGDGYTF; CDR3nt: TGCGCCAGCAGCTTGAAGGGGCAGGGGGATGGCTACACCTTC
abundance: NA; v_gene: TRBV18; j_gene: TRBJ1-5; d_gene: NA; CDR3aa: CASSPGQGPQAQHF; CDR3nt: TGTGCCAGCTCACCCGGACAAGGTCCCCAGGCCCAGCATTTT
abundance: NA; v_gene: TRBV7-2; j_gene: TRBJ2-3; d_gene: TRBD2; CDR3aa: CASTLPGLAGTDTQYF; CDR3nt: TGTGCCAGCACCTTACCCGGTTTAGCGGGAACGGATACGCAGTATTTT
abundance: NA; v_gene: TRBV11-3; j_gene: TRBJ1-3; d_gene: NA; CDR3aa: CASSLDRGTLGNTIYF; CDR3nt: TGTGCCAGCAGCTTAGATCGGGGGACGCTTGGAAACACCATATATTTT
abundance: NA; v_gene: TRBV3-1/TRBV3-2; j_gene: TRBJ1-2; d_gene: NA; CDR3aa: CASSQDRGQSGYTF; CDR3nt: TGTGCCAGCAGCCAAGATCGTGGCCAAAGTGGCTACACCTTC
abundance: NA; v_gene: TRBV19; j_gene: TRBJ1-1; d_gene: NA; CDR3aa: CASSIPAGNTEAFF; CDR3nt: TGTGCCAGTAGTATCCCCGCGGGGAACACTGAAGCTTTCTTT
abundance: NA; v_gene: TRBV5-6; j_gene: TRBJ2-7; d_gene: TRBD1; CDR3aa: CASSPEPDRVYEQYF; CDR3nt: TGTGCCAGCAGCCCTGAGCCTGACAGGGTTTACGAGCAGTACTTC
abundance: NA; v_gene: TRBV7-9; j_gene: TRBJ1-1; d_gene: NA; CDR3aa: CASSLQVGRNTEAFF; CDR3nt: TGTGCCAGCAGCTTACAGGTCGGGAGGAACACTGAAGCTTTCTTT
abundance: NA; v_gene: TRBV10-3; j_gene: TRBJ2-5; d_gene: NA; CDR3aa: CAISDSGETQYF; CDR3nt: TGTGCCATCAGTGACAGCGGAGAGACCCAGTACTTC
abundance: NA; v_gene: TRBV2; j_gene: TRBJ1-1; d_gene: NA; CDR3aa: CASSADIEAFF; CDR3nt: TGTGCCAGCAGTGCTGACATAGAAGCTTTCTTT
abundance: few; v_gene: TRBV7-8; j_gene: TRBJ2-1; d_gene: NA; CDR3aa: CASSLSGNEQFF; CDR3nt: TGTGCCAGCAGCCTCAGCGGTAATGAGCAGTTCTTC
abundance: NA; v_gene: TRBV7-9; j_gene: TRBJ1-4; d_gene: NA; CDR3aa: CASSPRTDEKLFF; CDR3nt: TGTGCCAGCAGCCCCCGTACGGATGAAAAACTGTTTTTT
abundance: NA; v_gene: TRBV28; j_gene: TRBJ2-3; d_gene: TRBD2; CDR3aa: CASSFPGLAVPGADTQYF; CDR3nt: TGTGCCAGCAGTTTCCCGGGACTAGCGGTCCCCGGGGCAGATACGCAGTATTTT
abundance: NA; v_gene: TRBV6-2/TRBV6-3; j_gene: TRBJ1-1; d_gene: NA; CDR3aa: CASSSAVGAFF; CDR3nt: TGTGCCAGCAGTTCCGCCGTCGGTGCTTTCTTT
abundance: NA; v_gene: TRBV5-1; j_gene: TRBJ1-1; d_gene: NA; CDR3aa: CASSLMRLGNTEAFF; CDR3nt: TGCGCCAGCAGCTTGATGAGGCTAGGGAACACTGAAGCTTTCTTT
abundance: NA; v_gene: TRBV15; j_gene: TRBJ1-4; d_gene: TRBD1; CDR3aa: CATSRGGQGSHPEKLFF; CDR3nt: TGTGCCACCAGCAGAGGGGGACAGGGGAGCCATCCTGAAAAACTGTTTTTT
abundance: NA; v_gene: TRBV4-2; j_gene: TRBJ2-1; d_gene: TRBD2; CDR3aa: CASSQGMAASGRNEQFF; CDR3nt: TGTGCCAGCAGCCAAGGGATGGCGGCTAGCGGGCGCAATGAGCAGTTCTTC
abundance: NA; v_gene: TRBV28; j_gene: TRBJ1-2; d_gene: NA; CDR3aa: CASTSNYGYTF; CDR3nt: TGTGCCAGCACTTCTAATTATGGCTACACCTTC
abundance: many; v_gene: TRBV28; j_gene: TRBJ1-2; d_gene: TRBD1; CDR3aa: CASSAGTGIALYDGYTF; CDR3nt: TGTGCCAGCAGTGCCGGGACAGGAATAGCCCTGTACGATGGCTACACCTTC
abundance: NA; v_gene: TRBV28; j_gene: TRBJ1-4; d_gene: TRBD1; CDR3aa: CASRSTGTSEKLFF; CDR3nt: TGTGCCAGCAGGTCGACAGGGACGAGTGAAAAACTGTTTTTT
abundance: NA; v_gene: TRBV7-9; j_gene: TRBJ2-6; d_gene: NA; CDR3aa: CASGSVSGANVLTF; CDR3nt: TGTGCCAGCGGGAGCGTTTCTGGGGCCAACGTCCTGACTTTC
abundance: NA; v_gene: TRBV6-2/TRBV6-3; j_gene: TRBJ1-6; d_gene: NA; CDR3aa: CASSKTTGNSPLHF; CDR3nt: TGTGCCAGCAGTAAAACAACAGGGAATTCACCCCTCCACTTT
abundance: NA; v_gene: TRBV24-1; j_gene: TRBJ2-7; d_gene: TRBD2; CDR3aa: CATSDPLRGWEQYF; CDR3nt: TGTGCCACCAGTGATCCACTGCGGGGGTGGGAGCAGTACTTC
abundance: NA; v_gene: TRBV5-4; j_gene: TRBJ1-4; d_gene: TRBD1; CDR3aa: CASSTGTELNEKLFF; CDR3nt: TGTGCCAGCAGCACCGGGACAGAGCTTAATGAAAAACTGTTTTTT
abundance: NA; v_gene: TRBV11-1; j_gene: TRBJ1-6; d_gene: NA; CDR3aa: CASSLQGSSPLHF; CDR3nt: TGTGCCAGCAGCTTACAGGGAAGTTCACCCCTCCACTTT
abundance: NA; v_gene: TRBV5-4; j_gene: TRBJ1-1; d_gene: NA; CDR3aa: CASSLASRGLNTEAFF; CDR3nt: TGTGCCAGCAGCTTGGCCTCTCGGGGGTTGAACACTGAAGCTTTCTTT